This T cell receptor beta chain stems from a study of blood T cells in healthy people across ages. Whole-study findings and limits: Greater diversity and more naive CD4+ cells were seen in long-lived donors than in aged donors. Roughly linear declines in TCR beta diversity per million T cells occurred with age.

Next came a second PCR, run for about 7 to 11 cycles, which used a sample-barcoded 5' primer along with a J-beta primer mix. A tag from a template-switch adaptor with 12 random nucleotides marked each cDNA molecule. Each CDR3 protein is one row after TCRdb ran MiXCR on the 5' RACE reads. Found here are over 950,000 distinct CDR3 sequences, 35% to 40% of them singletons; the top ten hold around 13%. With V trimmed by 1 base and J by 7 bases, 14 bases remained unmatched. This CDR3 region has 18 residues. CDR1 and CDR2 (germline): MGHRA, YSYEKL. This clonotype was observed a handful of times. Its antigen remains unknown. Peripheral blood, about 10 milliliters per donor, was collected.

The clonotype comes from a man between 18 and 29 years old in good health. V and J are TRBV4-1 and TRBJ2-1; 9 positions agree with TRBD2. Material: blood. The CDR3 coding sequence is TGCGCCAGCAGCCAAGTGGGTCTAGGGCGGGGGGGCCATAATGAGCAGTTCTTC. Translated, it gives CASSQVGLGRGGHNEQFF.